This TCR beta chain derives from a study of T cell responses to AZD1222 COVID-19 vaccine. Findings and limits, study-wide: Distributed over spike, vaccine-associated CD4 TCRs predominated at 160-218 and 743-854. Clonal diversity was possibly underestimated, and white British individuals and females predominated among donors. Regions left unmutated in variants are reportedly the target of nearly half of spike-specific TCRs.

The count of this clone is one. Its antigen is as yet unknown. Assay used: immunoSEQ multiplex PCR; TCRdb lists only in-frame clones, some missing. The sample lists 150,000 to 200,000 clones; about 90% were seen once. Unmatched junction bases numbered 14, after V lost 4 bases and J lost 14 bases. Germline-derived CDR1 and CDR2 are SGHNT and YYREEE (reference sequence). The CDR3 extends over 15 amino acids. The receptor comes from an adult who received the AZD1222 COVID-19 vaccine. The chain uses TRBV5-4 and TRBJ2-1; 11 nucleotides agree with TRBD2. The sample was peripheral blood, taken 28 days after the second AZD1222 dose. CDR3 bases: TGTGCCAGCAGCCCATCCCCCTTTAGCGGGGGGGCCAAGTTCTTC. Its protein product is CASSPSPFSGGAKFF.